This section outlines one T cell receptor (beta chain) sequence together with its context. Its antigen is not known. These data originate in a study of T cell repertoires in cytomegalovirus infection. Findings of the study overall: HLA-C-restricted, CMV-specific TCR beta clonotypes were dominant ex vivo.

The CDR3 has 17 residues. Per germline, CDR1 MDHEN and CDR2 SYDVKM. V was clipped by 3 bases and J by 5 bases, with 20 bases between them. TCRdb re-called the reads through MiXCR, storing one row per CDR3 protein. The sample has about 680,000 distinct CDR3 sequences, 20% to 25% seen once; the top ten hold approximately 8%. The V gene is TRBV28, the J gene TRBJ1-5, with a tentative D call TRBD1 (5 bases). The specimen sequenced was CD8+ T cells from PBMCs. The TCR sequence derives from a human donor in good health (CMV status not recorded). Some clones in this sample may be carry-over from other donors' samples. DNA of the CDR3: TGTGCCAGCAGTTTGTGGGGGGTTGATGGAGGCGATCAGCCCCAGCATTTT. Translating it yields CASSLWGVDGGDQPQHF.